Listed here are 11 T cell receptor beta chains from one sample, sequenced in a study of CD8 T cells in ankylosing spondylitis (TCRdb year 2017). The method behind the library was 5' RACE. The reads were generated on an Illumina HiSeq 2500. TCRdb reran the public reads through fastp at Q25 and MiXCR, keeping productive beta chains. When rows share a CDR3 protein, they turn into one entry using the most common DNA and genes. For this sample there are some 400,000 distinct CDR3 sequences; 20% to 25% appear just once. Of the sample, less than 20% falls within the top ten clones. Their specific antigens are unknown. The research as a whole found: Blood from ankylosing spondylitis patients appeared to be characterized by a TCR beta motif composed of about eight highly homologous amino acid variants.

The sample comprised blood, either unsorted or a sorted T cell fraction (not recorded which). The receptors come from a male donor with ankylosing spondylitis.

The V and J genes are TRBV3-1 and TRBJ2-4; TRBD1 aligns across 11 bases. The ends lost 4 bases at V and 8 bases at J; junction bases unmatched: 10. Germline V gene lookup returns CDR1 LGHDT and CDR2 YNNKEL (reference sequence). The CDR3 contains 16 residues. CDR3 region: CASSRTRTGGWDIQYF. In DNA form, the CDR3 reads TGTGCCAGCAGCCGAACCAGGACAGGGGGCTGGGACATTCAGTACTTC.

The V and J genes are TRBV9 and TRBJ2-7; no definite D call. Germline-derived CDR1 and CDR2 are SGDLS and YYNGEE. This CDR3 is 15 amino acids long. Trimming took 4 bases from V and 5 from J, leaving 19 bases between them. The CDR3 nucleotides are TGTGCCAGCAGCTTCCGTGGGGTGAGCTATGACGAGCAGTACTTC. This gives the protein CASSFRGVSYDEQYF.

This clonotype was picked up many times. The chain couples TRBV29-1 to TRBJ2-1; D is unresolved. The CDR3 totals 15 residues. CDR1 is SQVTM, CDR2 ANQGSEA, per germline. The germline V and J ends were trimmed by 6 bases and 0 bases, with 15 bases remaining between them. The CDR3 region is CSVYPSETSYNEQFF. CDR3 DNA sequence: TGCAGCGTCTACCCTTCAGAGACCTCCTACAATGAGCAGTTCTTC.

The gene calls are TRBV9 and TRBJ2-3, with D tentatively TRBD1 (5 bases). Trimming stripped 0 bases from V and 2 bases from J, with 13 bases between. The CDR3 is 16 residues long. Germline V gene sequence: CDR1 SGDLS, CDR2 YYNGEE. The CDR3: CASSVVGDSDTDTQYF. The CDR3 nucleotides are TGTGCCAGCAGCGTAGTTGGTGACAGCGACACAGATACGCAGTATTTT.

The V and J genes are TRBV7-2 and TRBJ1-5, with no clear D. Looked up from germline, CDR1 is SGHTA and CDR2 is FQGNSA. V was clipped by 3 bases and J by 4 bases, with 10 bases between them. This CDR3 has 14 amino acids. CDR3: CASSLLRGNQPQHF. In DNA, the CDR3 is TGTGCCAGCAGCTTGTTACGGGGAAATCAGCCCCAGCATTTT.

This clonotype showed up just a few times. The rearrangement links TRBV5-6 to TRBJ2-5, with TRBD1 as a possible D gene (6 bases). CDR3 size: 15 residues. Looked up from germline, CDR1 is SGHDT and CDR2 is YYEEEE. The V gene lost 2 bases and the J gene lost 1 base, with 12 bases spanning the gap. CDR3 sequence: CASSLQGSGQETQYF. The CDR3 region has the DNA TGTGCCAGCAGCTTACAGGGATCGGGCCAAGAGACCCAGTACTTC.

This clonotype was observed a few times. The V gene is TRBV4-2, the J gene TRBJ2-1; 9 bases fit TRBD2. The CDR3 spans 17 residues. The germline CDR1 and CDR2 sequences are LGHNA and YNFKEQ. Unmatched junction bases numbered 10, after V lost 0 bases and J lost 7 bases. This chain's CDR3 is CASSQDPGGGRGNEQFF. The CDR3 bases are TGTGCCAGCAGCCAAGATCCCGGGGGCGGGAGGGGTAATGAGCAGTTCTTC.

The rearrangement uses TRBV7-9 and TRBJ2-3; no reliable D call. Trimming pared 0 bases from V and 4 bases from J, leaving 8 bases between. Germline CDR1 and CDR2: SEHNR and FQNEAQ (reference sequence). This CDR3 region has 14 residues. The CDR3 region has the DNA TGTGCCAGCAGCTTAGCCGGTAGACCAGATACGCAGTATTTT. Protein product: CASSLAGRPDTQYF.

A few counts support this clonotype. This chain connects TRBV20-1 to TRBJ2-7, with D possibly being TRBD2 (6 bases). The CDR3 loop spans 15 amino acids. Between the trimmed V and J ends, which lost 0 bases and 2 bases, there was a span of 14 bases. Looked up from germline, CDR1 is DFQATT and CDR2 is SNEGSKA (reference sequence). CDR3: CSARDGSSGAYEQYF. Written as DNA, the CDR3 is TGCAGTGCTAGAGATGGGAGTAGCGGAGCCTACGAGCAGTACTTC.

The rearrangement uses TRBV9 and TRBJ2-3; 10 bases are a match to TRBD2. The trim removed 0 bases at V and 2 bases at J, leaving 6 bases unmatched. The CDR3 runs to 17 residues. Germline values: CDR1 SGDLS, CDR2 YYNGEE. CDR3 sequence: CASSVARTSGNTDTQYF. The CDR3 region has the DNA TGTGCCAGCAGCGTAGCTCGCACTAGCGGGAACACAGATACGCAGTATTTT. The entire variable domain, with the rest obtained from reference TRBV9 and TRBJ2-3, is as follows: DSGVTQTPKHLITATGQRVTLRCSPRSGDLSVYWYQQSLDQGLQFLIQYYNGEERAKGNILERFSAQQFPDLHSELNLSSLELGDSALYFCASSVARTSGNTDTQYFGPGTRLTVL.

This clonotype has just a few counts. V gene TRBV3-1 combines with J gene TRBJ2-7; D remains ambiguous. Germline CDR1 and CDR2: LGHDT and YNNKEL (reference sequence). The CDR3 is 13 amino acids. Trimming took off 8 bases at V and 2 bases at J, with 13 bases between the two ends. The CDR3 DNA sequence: TGTGCCAGCTCCCCGGGCAGGACCTACGAGCAGTACTTC. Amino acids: CASSPGRTYEQYF.